Shown below are 16 T cell receptor beta chains from a single sample sequenced in a study of shared clonotypes between healthy human individuals. Sequencing used immunoSEQ multiplex PCR; TCRdb keeps in-frame clones, though not all of them. The repertoire holds about 470,000 clones, roughly three quarters seen once, with 13% in the top ten. The sample consisted of PBMCs. Receptors were obtained from a woman in her 40s in good health. Some clones in this sample may be carry-over from other donors' samples.

In nucleotides, the CDR3 is TGTGCCAGCAGTGACTCGACAGGGGGTTTGAGTGAGCAGTTCTTC. Translating it yields CASSDSTGGLSEQFF. V usage is TRBV6-4 and J usage is TRBJ2-1; the match to TRBD1 covers 9 bases. CDR3 length equals 15 residues. Trimming took 0 bases from V and 9 from J; bases not matched to a gene: 6. From germline, CDR1 is MRHNA and CDR2 SNTAGT.

This clone was seen only once. V and J are TRBV11-2 and TRBJ2-1; the D gene is possibly TRBD2 (6 bases). Trimming removed 5 bases from V and 2 bases from J, with 13 bases in between. In germline, CDR1 is SGHAT, CDR2 FQNNGV. CDR3 size: 15 residues. CDR3 in amino acids: CASSPQRATYNEQFF. The DNA of the CDR3 is TGTGCCAGCAGCCCACAGCGGGCAACCTACAATGAGCAGTTCTTC.

This clone was counted a few times. The J gene is TRBJ1-1, the V gene TRBV18, with D maybe TRBD1 (5 bases). The CDR3 has 13 amino acids. The V and J ends lost 2 bases and 5 bases respectively, with 9 bases between them. Germline assignment: CDR1 KGHSH and CDR2 LQKENI. CDR3 amino acids: CASSPLGETEAFF. The CDR3 DNA reads as TGTGCCAGCTCACCATTAGGGGAAACTGAAGCTTTCTTT.

This sequence joins TRBV7-9 and TRBJ1-2; unclear D gene. Trimming removed 5 bases from V and 3 bases from J, with 16 bases in between. The CDR3 loop spans 15 amino acids. Germline CDR1 and CDR2: SEHNR and FQNEAQ (reference sequence). The CDR3: CASSPLSNPYYGYTF. In DNA form, the CDR3 reads TGTGCCAGCAGCCCCCTCAGCAACCCTTACTATGGCTACACCTTC.

V and J are TRBV7-8 and TRBJ2-1; possibly TRBD1 for D (6 bases). The ends were cut back, 5 bases at V and 6 bases at J, with 14 bases in the middle. Germline CDR1 is SGHVS and CDR2 is FQNEAQ. The CDR3 is 14 amino acids. CDR3 amino acids: CASSLDTRGNEQFF. The CDR3 region has the DNA TGTGCCAGCAGCCTAGACACCAGGGGCAATGAGCAGTTCTTC. Based on the CDR3 plus reference TRBV7-8 and TRBJ2-1, the full variable domain is GAGVSQSPRYKVAKRGQDVALRCDPISGHVSLFWYQQALGQGPEFLTYFQNEAQLDKSGLPSDRFFAERPEGSVSTLKIQRTQQEDSAVYLCASSLDTRGNEQFFGPGTRLTVL.

This rearrangement joins TRBV7-9 to TRBJ2-7; D may be TRBD1 (6 bases). The length of the CDR3 is 15 residues. The germline CDR1 and CDR2 sequences are SEHNR and FQNEAQ (reference sequence). Trimming took off 3 bases at V and 2 bases at J, with 14 bases between the two ends. CDR3 sequence: CASSLGAGVPYEQYF. In DNA form, the CDR3 reads TGTGCCAGCAGCTTGGGGGCAGGGGTTCCCTACGAGCAGTACTTC.

V and J are TRBV29-1 and TRBJ1-3; TRBD1 might be the D (6 bases). CDR1 and CDR2 (germline): SQVTM, ANQGSEA. V was clipped by 7 bases and J by 4 bases, with 17 bases between them. The length of the CDR3 is 14 residues. For the CDR3, the DNA is TGCAGCGCCGACCTGGGGGCGCGAGGAAACACCATATATTTT. This codes for CSADLGARGNTIYF. Looking up the rest from reference TRBV29-1 and TRBJ1-3 gives the full variable domain: SAVISQKPSRDICQRGTSLTIQCQVDSQVTMMFWYRQQPGQSLTLIATANQGSEATYESGFVIDKFPISRPNLTFSTLTVSNMSPEDSSIYLCSADLGARGNTIYFGEGSWLTVV.

The chain combines TRBV18 with TRBJ2-1; TRBD2 agrees at 7 bases. This CDR3 contains 14 residues. Germline V gene data show CDR1 as KGHSH and CDR2 as LQKENI. V was pared by 3 bases and J by 5 bases, with 4 bases of the junction left unmatched. CDR3 amino acids: CASSPGRADNEQFF. The CDR3 DNA reads as TGTGCCAGCTCACCGGGGAGGGCGGACAATGAGCAGTTCTTC.

The chain couples TRBV27 to TRBJ2-7; D gene unclear. Germline lookup yields CDR1 MNHEY and CDR2 SMNVEV (reference sequence). CDR3 length: 13 residues. Trimming shortened V by 6 bases and J by 0 bases, and 9 bases separated the two germline ends. CDR3 DNA: TGTGCCAGCAGACCCCGGGTCTCCTACGAGCAGTACTTC. It encodes CASRPRVSYEQYF.

The genes are TRBV9 and TRBJ2-2, with D possibly TRBD1 on 6 matching bases. The CDR3 is 14 amino acids. Trimming pared 0 bases from V and 7 bases from J, leaving 10 bases between. Germline-derived CDR1 and CDR2 are SGDLS and YYNGEE. DNA for the CDR3: TGTGCCAGCAGCGTAGTGGGGGCGAACGGGGAGCTGTTTTTT. Encoded protein: CASSVVGANGELFF.

The J gene is TRBJ2-2, the V gene TRBV9; TRBD1 is a possible D gene (6 bases). Germline V gene data show CDR1 as SGDLS and CDR2 as YYNGEE. V was cut by 4 bases and J by 0 bases, with 13 bases left in between. The CDR3 has 16 residues. The CDR3, as DNA: TGTGCCAGCAGCAAACAGGGAGTCACGAACACCGGGGAGCTGTTTTTT. This gives the protein CASSKQGVTNTGELFF.

This chain connects TRBV27 to TRBJ2-5; D is tentatively TRBD1 or TRBD2 (6 bases each). Looked up from germline, CDR1 is MNHEY and CDR2 is SMNVEV (reference sequence). Trimming shortened V by 1 base and J by 5 bases, and 14 bases separated the two germline ends. The CDR3 runs to 15 residues. The CDR3 coding sequence is TGTGCCAGCAGTTTATTACAGGGACTTACGGAGACCCAGTACTTC. Translated, it gives CASSLLQGLTETQYF.

The rearrangement joins TRBV27 to TRBJ2-1; D gene ambiguous. V lost 6 bases, J lost 0 bases, and 12 bases lay in between. The CDR3 has 15 residues. The germline gives CDR1 MNHEY, CDR2 SMNVEV (reference sequence). The CDR3 region has the DNA TGTGCCAGCAGCCCTAGGCGAAGCTCCTACAATGAGCAGTTCTTC. Amino acids: CASSPRRSSYNEQFF.

The CDR3 bases are TGTGCCAGTAGTAACATCGGCACTGAAGCTTTCTTT. Its translation: CASSNIGTEAFF. The chain combines TRBV19 with TRBJ1-1, with D unclear. This CDR3 region has 12 residues. CDR1 is LNHDA, CDR2 SQIVND, per germline (reference sequence). Deletions cut 4 bases from V and 4 bases from J, with 7 bases between.

The genes are TRBV30 and TRBJ2-7; 7 nucleotides match TRBD1. Trimming at V came to 2 bases and at J to 4 bases, leaving 8 bases not matched to a gene. CDR3 size: 14 residues. The germline gives CDR1 GTSNPN, CDR2 SVGIG (reference sequence). For the CDR3, the DNA is TGTGCCTGGAGTCGACAGGGCCAAGGGTACGAGCAGTACTTC. Protein product: CAWSRQGQGYEQYF.

This chain connects TRBV28 to TRBJ2-3, with D perhaps TRBD2 (6 bases). Germline values: CDR1 MDHEN, CDR2 SYDVKM. With 7 bases removed from V and 1 base from J, the gap between germline ends came to 12 bases. The CDR3 sequence is 14 residues long. The CDR3 sequence: CASMQAGRTDTQYF. Here the CDR3 DNA reads TGTGCCAGCATGCAGGCGGGGCGCACAGATACGCAGTATTTT.